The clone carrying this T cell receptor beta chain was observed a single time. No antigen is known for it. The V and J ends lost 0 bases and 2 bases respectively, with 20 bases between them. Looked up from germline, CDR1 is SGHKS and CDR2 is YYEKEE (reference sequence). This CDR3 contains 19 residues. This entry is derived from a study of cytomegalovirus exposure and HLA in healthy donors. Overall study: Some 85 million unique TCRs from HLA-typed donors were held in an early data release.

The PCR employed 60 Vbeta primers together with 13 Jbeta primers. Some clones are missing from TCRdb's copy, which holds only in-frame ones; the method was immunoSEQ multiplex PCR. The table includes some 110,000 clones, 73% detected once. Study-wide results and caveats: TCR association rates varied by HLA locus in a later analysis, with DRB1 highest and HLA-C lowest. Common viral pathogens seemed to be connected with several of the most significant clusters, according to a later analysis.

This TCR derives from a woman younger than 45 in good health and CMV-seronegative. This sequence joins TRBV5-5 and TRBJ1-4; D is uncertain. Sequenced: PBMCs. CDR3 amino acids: CASSLVPGRGSGTNEKLFF. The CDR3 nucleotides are TGTGCCAGCAGCTTGGTCCCGGGCCGGGGTTCTGGCACTAATGAAAAACTGTTTTTT.